Each of the 27 T cell receptor beta chains below was sequenced from the same sample in a study of control samples from healthy donors and cancer patients (dated by TCRdb to 2018 to 2021). Library construction relied on the immunoSEQ multiplex PCR assay. As stored in TCRdb, this immuneACCESS dataset retains in-frame rearrangements with V and J assigned. A fraction of the clones does not appear; measured against another copy, unresolved V genes explain less than half of the discrepancy, and the remainder lacks a known reason. Counted in this sample were approximately 100,000 clones; over 75% of them appeared once. The ten largest clones add up to over 2% of the sample. The sequenced material came from blood. The receptors shown here come from a woman aged 40-49 years in good health.

In this sample, this clone turned up once. The chain combines TRBV30 with TRBJ2-5; tentative D call: TRBD2 (7 bases). This CDR3 is 15 amino acids long. Trimming removed 4 bases from V and 2 bases from J, with 17 bases in between. CDR1 and CDR2 from the germline V gene are GTSNPN and SVGIG (reference sequence). The CDR3 spells CAWTPGGGPQETQYF. The CDR3 DNA is TGTGCCTGGACCCCTGGGGGGGGGCCTCAAGAGACCCAGTACTTC.

The table lists this clone with a few counts. The rearrangement uses TRBV5-6 and TRBJ1-3; TRBD1 is a possible D gene (5 bases). Trimming took off 4 bases at V and 4 bases at J, with 15 bases between the two ends. This CDR3 is 15 amino acids long. Germline V gene lookup returns CDR1 SGHDT and CDR2 YYEEEE. CDR3 nucleotides: TGTGCCAGCAGCGGGACTCACCCGGGAGGAAACACCATATATTTT. This translates into CASSGTHPGGNTIYF.

This clone turned up a few times. V and J are TRBV18 and TRBJ2-2, with 7 bases fitting TRBD1. This CDR3 contains 16 residues. V trimming: 3 bases; J trimming: 0 bases; junction bases outside the gene matches: 4. Germline lookup yields CDR1 KGHSH and CDR2 LQKENI. This CDR3 reads CASSPSGTANTGELFF. In nucleotides, the CDR3 is TGTGCCAGCTCACCCTCCGGGACAGCGAACACCGGGGAGCTGTTTTTT.

The chain recombines TRBV6-5 with TRBJ2-2, with D possibly being TRBD1 (5 bases). The CDR3 has 13 amino acids. CDR1 is MNHEY and CDR2 is SVGAGI in the germline V gene. Trimming left V 7 bases short and J 5 bases short, with 11 bases between. The CDR3 loop reads CASTGLNTGELFF. CDR3 nucleotide sequence: TGTGCCAGCACAGGGTTAAATACCGGGGAGCTGTTTTTT.

This clone appeared a few times. The rearrangement uses TRBV19 and TRBJ2-4; 9 bases fit TRBD1. The V and J ends lost 6 bases and 0 bases, in that order; junction bases with no gene match: 6. CDR1 and CDR2 from the germline V gene are LNHDA and SQIVND (reference sequence). The CDR3 runs 16 residues. The DNA of the CDR3 is TGTGCCAGTAGCCCCGGACAGGGGAAAGCCAAAAACATTCAGTACTTC. It encodes CASSPGQGKAKNIQYF.

The CDR3 reads CASSLQGARTDTQYF. The CDR3 DNA sequence: TGTGCCAGCAGCTTGCAGGGGGCGCGGACAGATACGCAGTATTTT. The chain recombines TRBV5-5 with TRBJ2-3; TRBD1 aligns across 8 bases. Germline CDR1 is SGHKS and CDR2 is YYEKEE (reference sequence). The CDR3 sequence is 15 residues long. After removal of 1 base from V and 3 bases from J, the junction contained 4 bases not matched to a gene.

This clone has a handful of counts. The chain combines TRBV19 with TRBJ2-1, with 7 bases aligning to TRBD1. The CDR3 loop spans 14 amino acids. J lost 14 bases, V lost 5 bases, and 15 bases had no gene match. Germline CDR1 LNHDA, CDR2 SQIVND (reference sequence). The CDR3 DNA sequence: TGTGCCAGTAGTTCTCCGACAGGGAACCCCGTGAAGTTCTTC. Translating it yields CASSSPTGNPVKFF.

V gene TRBV3-1 (or the pseudogene TRBV3-2) combines with J gene TRBJ1-5, with 9 positions matching TRBD1. J was trimmed by 2 bases and V by 4 bases; bases with no gene match: 3. The CDR3 runs 15 residues. Germline V CDR1 and CDR2: LGHDT, YNNKEL (reference sequence). The CDR3 region has the DNA TGTGCCAGCAGCCGAACAGGGGGCGGCAATCAGCCCCAGCATTTT. Translated: CASSRTGGGNQPQHF.

The V and J genes are TRBV7-2 and TRBJ2-2; 12 nucleotides align to TRBD2. The CDR3 contains 16 residues. The junction had 8 bases not matched to a gene; V was cut back by 5 bases and J by 7 bases. Germline V gene data show CDR1 as SGHTA and CDR2 as FQGNSA. CDR3 sequence: CASSHPLAGGVGELFF. CDR3 nucleotide sequence: TGTGCCAGCAGCCACCCTCTAGCGGGGGGGGTCGGGGAGCTGTTTTTT.

This clone was counted only a few times. The chain combines TRBV6-1 with TRBJ2-2, with D maybe TRBD2 (5 bases). Germline CDR1 and CDR2: MNHNS and SASEGT. This CDR3 comprises 15 residues. V gave up 2 bases and J gave up 2 bases, with 9 bases separating them. CDR3 region: CASSELGDNTGELFF. CDR3 in DNA: TGTGCCAGCAGTGAATTGGGAGATAACACCGGGGAGCTGTTTTTT.

The CDR3 nucleotides are TGTGCCACCAGTGGAGGGGGATCCCGCGATACGCAGTATTTT. Encoded protein: CATSGGGSRDTQYF. The V and J genes are TRBV24-1 and TRBJ2-3; possibly TRBD1 for D (6 bases). Trimming left V 5 bases short and J 6 bases short, with 14 bases between. Germline lookup yields CDR1 KGHDR and CDR2 SFDVKD. The CDR3 consists of 14 residues.

The J gene is TRBJ1-3, the V gene TRBV5-1; no clear D gene. From germline, CDR1 is SGHRS and CDR2 YFSETQ. Deletions cut 4 bases from V and 0 bases from J, with 11 bases between. The CDR3 has 15 residues. The CDR3 sequence is CASSPKSYSGNTIYF. The DNA of the CDR3 is TGCGCCAGCAGCCCGAAAAGCTACTCTGGAAACACCATATATTTT.

The gene calls are TRBV5-4 and TRBJ2-3, with a possible D match to TRBD1 (6 bases). Germline V gene data show CDR1 as SGHNT and CDR2 as YYREEE (reference sequence). Trimming shortened V by 4 bases and J by 6 bases, and 6 bases separated the two germline ends. The CDR3 length is 11 residues. CDR3 sequence reads: CASSRGDTQYF. CDR3 coding DNA: TGTGCCAGCAGCAGGGGGGATACGCAGTATTTT.

The chain joins TRBV7-8 to TRBJ2-1; D unclear. Germline CDR1 and CDR2: SGHVS and FQNEAQ. V was pared by 4 bases and J by 6 bases, with 19 bases between. CDR3 length: 16 amino acids. The CDR3 here is CASSSDFTTLGNEQFF. The DNA of the CDR3 is TGTGCCAGCAGCTCCGACTTTACTACCCTTGGCAATGAGCAGTTCTTC.

V is TRBV6-2 or TRBV6-3 and J is TRBJ2-7; D perhaps matches TRBD2 (7 bases). The CDR3 covers 15 residues. CDR1 and CDR2 (germline): MNHEY, SVGEGT. Trimming pared 6 bases from V and 1 base from J, leaving 16 bases between. CDR3 sequence: CASSSGGAGSYEQYF. Written as DNA, the CDR3 is TGTGCCAGCAGCTCGGGGGGCGCGGGTTCCTACGAGCAGTACTTC.

V and J are TRBV13 and TRBJ2-5; 10 bases are a match to TRBD2. CDR3 length: 14 residues. Trimming cost V 6 bases and J 4 bases; bases outside gene matches: 5. CDR1 is PRHDT, CDR2 FYEKMQ, per germline (reference sequence). The CDR3 DNA sequence: TGTGCCAGCAGGCAAGCGGGGGGGTTAGAGACCCAGTACTTC. This translates into CASRQAGGLETQYF.

This sequence joins TRBV5-6 and TRBJ1-5, with 9 bases lining up with TRBD1. This CDR3 comprises 15 residues. V dropped 4 bases and J dropped 1; count of bases not matched to a gene: 3. The germline V gene encodes CDR1 SGHDT and CDR2 YYEEEE. CDR3 amino acids: CASSRTGASNQPQHF. CDR3 coding DNA: TGTGCCAGCAGCCGGACAGGGGCGAGCAATCAGCCCCAGCATTTT.

This chain links TRBV23-1 with TRBJ1-6; D unclear. TRBV23-1 is reported as an ORF; its role is uncertain. This CDR3 has 10 amino acids. The V and J ends lost 7 bases and 16 bases respectively, with 11 bases between them. DNA for the CDR3: TGCGCCAGCAAACGGGAGGGTCTCCACTTT. It translates to CASKREGLHF.

The chain is built from TRBV29-1 and TRBJ1-2; D is uncertain. The CDR3 contains 12 residues. The V end lost 1 base, the J end lost 8 bases, and 11 bases lay between the germline ends. CDR1 is SQVTM, CDR2 ANQGSEA, per germline. CDR3 in amino acids: CSVEGSLGGYTF. The CDR3 nucleotides read TGCAGCGTTGAAGGCAGCTTGGGGGGCTACACCTTC.

The chain combines TRBV12-3 or TRBV12-4 with TRBJ2-3, with D possibly TRBD2 on 7 matching bases. V lost 10 bases, J lost 7 bases, and 15 bases lay in between. The CDR3 totals 12 residues. The CDR3 DNA is TGTGCCACGATGGGGGGGGGCAATACGCAGTATTTT. Amino acids: CATMGGGNTQYF.

This sequence joins TRBV4-3 and TRBJ2-1, with 8 bases matching TRBD2. Looked up from germline, CDR1 is LGHNA and CDR2 is YSLEER. Trimming cost V 1 base and J 12 bases; bases outside gene matches: 11. This CDR3 has 15 residues. The CDR3 DNA reads TGCGCCAGCAGCCAAGGCGAGGGAGCGGGGGTGATGCAGTTCTTC. Amino acid sequence: CASSQGEGAGVMQFF.

The V and J genes are TRBV7-9 and TRBJ1-2, with TRBD1 as a possible D gene (5 bases). CDR3 length equals 18 residues. Germline CDR1 is SEHNR and CDR2 is FQNEAQ (reference sequence). Trimming pared 4 bases from V and 3 bases from J, leaving 24 bases between. The CDR3 sequence: CASSSWGSGPEGDYGYTF. The CDR3 bases are TGTGCCAGCAGCTCATGGGGGTCAGGGCCCGAAGGTGACTATGGCTACACCTTC. Full variable domain (missing parts from reference TRBV7-9 and TRBJ1-2): DTGVSQNPRHKITKRGQNVTFRCDPISEHNRLYWYRQTLGQGPEFLTYFQNEAQLEKSRLLSDRFSAERPKGSFSTLEIQRTEQGDSAMYLCASSSWGSGPEGDYGYTFGSGTRLTVV.

V is TRBV6-5 and J is TRBJ1-2; D perhaps matches TRBD1 (6 bases). V shed 8 bases and J shed 8 bases, with 21 bases lying between them. This CDR3 is 14 amino acids long. The germline gives CDR1 MNHEY, CDR2 SVGAGI. The CDR3 region is CASGSDRSSRGYTF. CDR3 in DNA: TGTGCCAGCGGTTCGGACAGATCCTCTAGGGGCTACACCTTC.

This clone was observed a single time. The genes are TRBV6-2 or TRBV6-3 and TRBJ2-7; D might be TRBD1 or TRBD2, each matching 5 bases. V was cut by 5 bases and J by 6 bases, with 17 bases left in between. Per germline, CDR1 MNHEY and CDR2 SVGEGT. The CDR3 runs to 14 residues. The CDR3, as DNA: TGTGCCAGCAGTCGAATGACAGCGGTCGGCGAGCAGTACTTC. It specifies CASSRMTAVGEQYF.

This clone was counted once. The rearrangement links TRBV5-1 to TRBJ2-1; maybe TRBD1 (5 bases). Looked up from germline, CDR1 is SGHRS and CDR2 is YFSETQ. The V gene lost 0 bases and the J gene lost 0 bases, with 10 bases spanning the gap. This CDR3 is built from 16 residues. The CDR3 nucleotides read TGCGCCAGCAGCTTGGCAGGGTCTAACTCCTACAATGAGCAGTTCTTC. This codes for CASSLAGSNSYNEQFF.

J is TRBJ1-2 and V is TRBV5-1; D possibly corresponds to TRBD1 (6 bases). Germline V gene lookup returns CDR1 SGHRS and CDR2 YFSETQ. The CDR3 spans 14 residues. V lost 5 bases and J lost 4, with 15 bases in between. The CDR3 loop reads CASRNTDRSYGYTF. CDR3 in DNA: TGCGCCAGCAGGAATACGGACAGAAGCTATGGCTACACCTTC.

This sequence joins TRBV24-1 and TRBJ2-2; D ambiguous. Germline V gene lookup returns CDR1 KGHDR and CDR2 SFDVKD. Trimming cost V 5 bases and J 8 bases, with 8 bases left between them. The CDR3 consists of 12 residues. CDR3 DNA: TGTGCCACCAGTGGGGTTTCAGGGGAGCTGTTTTTT. It encodes CATSGVSGELFF.